Described below is a single TCR beta chain sequence and its context. Its antigen has not been determined. Within one base of it there is no much larger clone, and no base qualities were kept. Donors formed part of the validation cohort, which comprised 120 subjects and was distinct from the first cohort of 666 subjects. CDR1 LNHNV and CDR2 YYDKDF were looked up in the germline V gene (reference sequence). Here V drops 6 bases and J drops 0 bases, and the junction holds 3 bases not matched to any gene. From its cysteine to its phenylalanine, the CDR3 spans 14 amino acids. CDR3 DNA only is kept here, 42 bases in frame from base 1. This sample was included in a study of cytomegalovirus exposure and HLA in healthy donors (TCRdb year 2017). Study-wide context: According to a later analysis, the roughly 130 validation repertoires were produced on the same platform as the approximately 690 repertoires of the first cohort. The study aimed to test whether cataloging public T cell receptors could reveal signatures of past pathogen exposure. Along with the roughly 710-subject first cohort, a separate validation cohort of around 120 different subjects was used. To predict cytomegalovirus infection status, the study combined high-throughput TCR immunosequencing, statistical association of individual TCRs with disease status, and machine learning.

Points the paper makes about the study in general: The study listed 150 to 200 TCR beta chains as associated with cytomegalovirus. The authors suggested that the approach could potentially be generalized to other disease states and immunological phenotypes. Subsequent analysis determined that TCRs grouped into clusters in the first cohort also showed a tendency toward co-occurrence across the 120 validation repertoires, and 94% of cluster scores exceeded 0. Most TCR sequences were seen in very few donors, while some public TCRs were found in many individuals. The classifier was reported to diagnose cytomegalovirus status with high specificity and sensitivity in both the original and validation cohorts. In vitro tests confirmed that three of the cytomegalovirus-associated TCR beta chains recognize cytomegalovirus antigens. The validation cohort had no HLA typing available for a later analysis, so co-occurrence within that cohort was assessed over all 130 or so repertoires.

The protocol used for the library was the immunoSEQ multiplex PCR assay. As for the original processing: A statistical classification framework was built to diagnose cytomegalovirus status from the catalog of TCR beta chain sequences. TCRdb carries this immuneACCESS record with in-frame sequences only. Its versions omit some clonotypes, under half of them owing to an unresolved V gene in the studies checked, with the rest unexplained. The D gene and trimming were derived from the DNA, and the V and J assignments and clone size from that table. For this sample the table gives tens of thousands of clones, of which around 81% were detected only once. Approximately 3% of the sample goes to the ten largest clones.

The sequence links TRBV15 to TRBJ2-3; the junction holds 7 bases that match TRBD1. The sequenced sample was PBMCs. This TCR came from a man aged 25-45 years in good health and CMV-seronegative. This receptor has the CDR3 CATRRDRSTDTQYF. The sequenced DNA: TGTGCCACCAGACGGGACAGAAGCACAGATACGCAGTATTTT.